This T cell receptor (beta chain) was captured in a study of blood T cell repertoires in COVID-19. Study context: The United States, Italy and Spain were the sources of the acute and convalescent COVID-19 samples.

The CDR3 is 14 amino acids. The V gene's germline CDR1 is SGHNT and CDR2 YYREEE (reference sequence). V was shortened by 3 bases and J by 8 bases, with 14 bases between the two germline ends. The method was immunoSEQ multiplex PCR; TCRdb's version includes in-frame clones alone and lacks a portion of them. This table has about 500,000 clones, approximately 88% appearing once. Enrolment of Seattle patients took place during active infection, and they were followed longitudinally. Sequencing was performed on peripheral blood. The sequence derives from a woman aged 45 to 65 with COVID-19, enrolled during active disease. The chain recombines TRBV5-4 with TRBJ1-4; D gene ambiguous. The CDR3 DNA sequence: TGTGCCAGCAGCTCAGCAACCACGGAGGAAAAACTGTTTTTT. Amino acid sequence: CASSSATTEEKLFF. Combining the CDR3 with reference TRBV5-4 and TRBJ1-4 gives the whole variable domain ETGVTQSPTHLIKTRGQQVTLRCSSQSGHNTVSWYQQALGQGPQFIFQYYREEENGRGNFPPRFSGLQFPNYSSELNVNALELDDSALYLCASSSATTEEKLFFGSGTQLSVL.